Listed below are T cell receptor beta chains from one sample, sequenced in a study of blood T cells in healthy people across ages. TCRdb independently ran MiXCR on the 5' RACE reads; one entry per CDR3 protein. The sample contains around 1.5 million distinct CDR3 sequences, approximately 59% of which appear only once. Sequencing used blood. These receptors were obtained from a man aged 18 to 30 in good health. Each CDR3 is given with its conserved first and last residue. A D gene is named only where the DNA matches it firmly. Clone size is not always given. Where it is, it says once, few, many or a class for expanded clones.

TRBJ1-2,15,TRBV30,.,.,TGTGCCTGGATCCCATGGAGAGAAGCTAACTATGGCTACACCTTC,CAWIPWREANYGYTF
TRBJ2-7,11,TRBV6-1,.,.,TGTGCCAGCCATGAACGGGACGAGCAGTACTTC,CASHERDEQYF
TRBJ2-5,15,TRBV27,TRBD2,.,TGTGCCAGCAGTTTAGACCTAGCGGCCAAAGAGACCCAGTACTTC,CASSLDLAAKETQYF
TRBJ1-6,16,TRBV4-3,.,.,TGCGCCAGCAGCCAAGGCGATGTAGGGGGGGGATCACCCCTCCACTTT,CASSQGDVGGGSPLHF
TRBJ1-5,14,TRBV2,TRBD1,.,TGTGCCAGCAGGAGGGACAGGGGCAATCAGCCCCAGCATTTT,CASRRDRGNQPQHF
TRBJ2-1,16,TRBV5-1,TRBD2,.,TGCGCCAGCAGCTTGGAGGCCAGCGGGGATCACAATGAGCAGTTCTTC,CASSLEASGDHNEQFF
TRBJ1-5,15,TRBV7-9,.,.,TGTGCCAGCAGCTTAGAGGGTGGACGCAATCAGCCCCAGCATTTT,CASSLEGGRNQPQHF
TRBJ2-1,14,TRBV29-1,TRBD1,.,TGCAGCGTTACGGCGACAGGGGGCTGGAATGAGCAGTTCTTC,CSVTATGGWNEQFF
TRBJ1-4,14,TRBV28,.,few,TGTGCCAGCAGTTTCGCGGGGGCTAATGAAAAACTGTTTTTT,CASSFAGANEKLFF
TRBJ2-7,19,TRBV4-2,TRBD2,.,TGTGCCAGCAGCCAAGGAGGACTAGCGGGGGTCGTCAGCTCCTACGAGCAGTACTTC,CASSQGGLAGVVSSYEQYF
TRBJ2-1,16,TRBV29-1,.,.,TGCAGCGTTGATTTAGGACTTCCCAGGGAACACAATGAGCAGTTCTTC,CSVDLGLPREHNEQFF
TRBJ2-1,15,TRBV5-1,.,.,TGCGCCAGCAGCTCCCAACCCGACTCCTACAATGAGCAGTTCTTC,CASSSQPDSYNEQFF
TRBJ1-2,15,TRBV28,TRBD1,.,TGTGCCAGCAGTTTAAGAGGGACAGGGGTGTATGGCTACACCTTC,CASSLRGTGVYGYTF
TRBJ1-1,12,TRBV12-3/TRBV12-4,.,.,TGTGCCAGCAGTTTACGGCCCGAACTGGCTTTCTTT,CASSLRPELAFF
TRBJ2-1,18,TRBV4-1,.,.,TGCGCCAGCAGCCAAGATCGGAGTAGACTCGGATCCTACAATGAGCAGTTCTTC,CASSQDRSRLGSYNEQFF
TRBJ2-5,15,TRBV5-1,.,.,TGCGCCAGCAGCTTGAAAGGCGGACGCAAAGAGACCCAGTACTTC,CASSLKGGRKETQYF
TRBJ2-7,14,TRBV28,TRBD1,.,TGTGCCAGCAGATACAGGGGGCAATTGGGCGAGCAGTACTTC,CASRYRGQLGEQYF
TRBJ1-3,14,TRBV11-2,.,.,TGTGCCAGCAGCCCAGGGACTCCTGGAAACACCATATATTTT,CASSPGTPGNTIYF
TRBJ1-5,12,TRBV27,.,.,TGTGCCAGCAGTCCCTTCGGGGGCCCCCAGCATTTT,CASSPFGGPQHF
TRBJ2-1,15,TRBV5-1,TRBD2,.,TGCGCCAGCAGCTTGCTAGCGGGAAGGAGAGGTGAGCAGTTCTTC,CASSLLAGRRGEQFF
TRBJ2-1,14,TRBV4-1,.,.,TGCGCCAGCAGCCGTTCAACAGGATACAATGAGCAGTTCTTC,CASSRSTGYNEQFF
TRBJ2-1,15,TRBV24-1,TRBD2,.,TGTGCCACCAGAGCGTCTAGCGGGGGACACAATGAGCAGTTCTTC,CATRASSGGHNEQFF
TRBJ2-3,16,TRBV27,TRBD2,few,TGTGCCAGCAGCTTACTAGCGGGGGGGGCAAAAGATACGCAGTATTTT,CASSLLAGGAKDTQYF
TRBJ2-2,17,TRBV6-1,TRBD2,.,TGTGCCAGCAGTGAAAATTTGCCCCTAGCGGGGCGAAAGGGGCTGTTTTTT,CASSENLPLAGRKGLFF
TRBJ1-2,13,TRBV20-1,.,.,TGCAGTGCTAGCAACTCAGGAATCTATGGCTACACCTTC,CSASNSGIYGYTF
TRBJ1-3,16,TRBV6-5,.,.,TGTGCCAGCACCCGCCTGGCGGGATCAGGTGGAAGCACCATATATTTT,CASTRLAGSGGSTIYF
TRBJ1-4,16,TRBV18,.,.,TGTGCCAGCTCGAGTCGGGTCCGGGACACTAATGAAAAACTGTTTTTT,CASSSRVRDTNEKLFF
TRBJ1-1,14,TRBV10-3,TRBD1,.,TGTGCCATCAGTGAAGGGACAGGGAACGCTGAAGCTTTCTTT,CAISEGTGNAEAFF
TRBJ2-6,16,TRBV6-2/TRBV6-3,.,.,TGTGCCAGCAGTTACTCGATTTACTCTGGGGCCAACGTCCTGACTTTC,CASSYSIYSGANVLTF
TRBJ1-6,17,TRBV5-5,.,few,TGTGCCAGCAGCTTAACGCCCCCGGGACCTGGAAGTTCACCCCTCCACTTT,CASSLTPPGPGSSPLHF
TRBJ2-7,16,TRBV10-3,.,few,TGTGCCATCAGTGAGTATGTGGCGGACAGCTCCTACGAGCAGTACTTC,CAISEYVADSSYEQYF
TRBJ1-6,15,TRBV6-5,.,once,TGTGCCAGCAGTTACGCGAATTTGGTAGGGTCACCCCTCCACTTT,CASSYANLVGSPLHF
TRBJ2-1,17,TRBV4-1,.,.,TGCGCCAGCAGCCAAGGTATAGCGCGGAAGAAGTACAATGAGCAGTTCTTC,CASSQGIARKKYNEQFF
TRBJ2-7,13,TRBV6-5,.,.,TGTGCCGCTGAGCACGGCAGAGGAGGCGAGCAGTACTTC,CAAEHGRGGEQYF
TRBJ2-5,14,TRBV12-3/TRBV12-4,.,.,TGTGCCAGCAGTCCAACAGGGAGGCGGGAGACCCAGTACTTC,CASSPTGRRETQYF
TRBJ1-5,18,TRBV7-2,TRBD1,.,TGTGCCAGCAGCAAAACCCAAGGCGGGACAGTTAGCAATCAGCCCCAGCATTTT,CASSKTQGGTVSNQPQHF
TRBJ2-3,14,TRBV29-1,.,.,TGCAGCGTCAGCTCTCCCGGGACGGGAGATACGCAGTATTTT,CSVSSPGTGDTQYF
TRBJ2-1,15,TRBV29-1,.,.,TGCAGCGTAGGTGACGGACTGGCGATCCAAGAGACCCAGTTCTTC,CSVGDGLAIQETQFF
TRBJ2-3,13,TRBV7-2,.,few,TGTGCCAGCAGTCGAATAGCTGCAGATACGCAGTATTTT,CASSRIAADTQYF
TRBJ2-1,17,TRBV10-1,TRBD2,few,TGCGCCAGCAGTGCCGTACTAGCGGGAGGCTCCTACAATGAGCAGTTCTTC,CASSAVLAGGSYNEQFF
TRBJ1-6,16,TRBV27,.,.,TGTGCCAGCAGCTCTCTGACAGGCTCCTATAATTCACCCCTCCACTTT,CASSSLTGSYNSPLHF
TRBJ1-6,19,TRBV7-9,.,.,TGTGCCAGCAGCCTGACGCCCGACCTGATAAGCTCCTATAATTCACCCCTCCACTTT,CASSLTPDLISSYNSPLHF
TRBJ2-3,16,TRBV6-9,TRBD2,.,TGTGCCAGCAGTTCCCGGACTAGCGGGAGCACAGATACGCAGTATTTT,CASSSRTSGSTDTQYF
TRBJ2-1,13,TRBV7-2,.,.,TGTGCCAGCAGCCCCCACCAGGGCGTGGAGCAGTTCTTC,CASSPHQGVEQFF
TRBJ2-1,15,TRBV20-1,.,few,TGCAGTGCTAGGGCCCCAACTAGTCCTCACAATGAGCAGTTCTTC,CSARAPTSPHNEQFF
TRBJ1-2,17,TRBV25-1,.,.,TGTGCCAGCAGTGAATCGTTAATAGGGACTGCTAACTATGGCTACACCTTC,CASSESLIGTANYGYTF
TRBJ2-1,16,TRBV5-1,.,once,TGCGCCAGCAGCTTGTCTAGTGGTCCGCCTCTCAATGAGCAGTTCTTC,CASSLSSGPPLNEQFF
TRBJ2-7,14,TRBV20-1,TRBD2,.,TGCAGTGCGGGACTAGCGGTAAGCTCCTACGAGCAGTACTTC,CSAGLAVSSYEQYF
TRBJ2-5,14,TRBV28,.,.,TGTGCCGGCAGTTTCAAGGGGTTTGGGGAGACCCAGTACTTC,CAGSFKGFGETQYF
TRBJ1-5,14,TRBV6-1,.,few,TGTGCCAGCAGCGAGATAGGGGGGGAGCAGCCCCAGCATTTT,CASSEIGGEQPQHF